The 31 T cell receptor beta chains given below trace back to one sample, sequenced in a study of Ad26.COV2.S vaccination and SARS-CoV-2 variants. Indicated treatment: 15 to 20 received Ad26.COV2.S at low or high dose, single or two shots; roughly five received placebo; per-sample allocation not given. Vaccine and placebo recipients were sampled on day 63 after the first injection. TCRdb's copy holds only in-frame clones and misses some; the assay was immunoSEQ multiplex PCR. The table has more than 300,000 clones, roughly 91% seen once. Material: peripheral blood, obtained in a trial of Ad26.COV2.S vaccine versus placebo. The origin of the receptors is a person between 18 and 59 years old who received the Ad26.COV2.S COVID-19 vaccine or a placebo.

The rearrangement joins TRBV24-1 to TRBJ2-6; TRBD1 might be the D (5 bases). The V end lost 4 bases, the J end lost 4 bases, and 13 bases lay between the germline ends. There are 16 residues in the CDR3. Germline loops: CDR1 KGHDR, CDR2 SFDVKD. The CDR3 loop is CATSEATGTGANVLTF. The CDR3 coding sequence is TGTGCCACCAGTGAGGCCACAGGAACAGGGGCCAACGTCCTGACTTTC.

The table lists this clone with a few counts. This chain links TRBV6-6 with TRBJ1-5; no definite D call. Between the trimmed V and J ends, which lost 5 bases and 4 bases, there was a span of 6 bases. The CDR3 has 12 amino acids. CDR1 MNHNY and CDR2 SVGAGI come from the germline V gene (reference sequence). For the CDR3, the DNA is TGTGCCAGCAGTGCTTGGAATCAGCCCCAGCATTTT. This sequence encodes CASSAWNQPQHF.

The chain employs TRBV19 and TRBJ1-1; 7 bases agree with TRBD1. The V and J ends lost 6 bases and 4 bases, in that order; junction bases with no gene match: 8. The CDR3 has 14 residues. Germline V lookup: CDR1 LNHDA, CDR2 SQIVND (reference sequence). In nucleotides, the CDR3 is TGTGCCAGTAGCCGCTCGACAGGGCCCACTGAAGCTTTCTTT. It is translated as CASSRSTGPTEAFF.

V usage is TRBV6-1 and J usage is TRBJ2-3; either TRBD1 or TRBD2 may fit D (6 bases each). This CDR3 is 15 amino acids long. The V gene lost 1 base and the J gene lost 5 bases, with 13 bases spanning the gap. The germline V gene has CDR1 MNHNS and CDR2 SASEGT. The CDR3 reads CASSEVWGAGDTQYF. As DNA, the CDR3 is TGTGCCAGCAGTGAAGTCTGGGGGGCTGGAGATACGCAGTATTTT.

The chain links TRBV5-1 to TRBJ2-1, with D possibly matching TRBD2 (6 bases). There are 14 residues in the CDR3. In germline, CDR1 is SGHRS, CDR2 YFSETQ. V was shortened by 4 bases and J by 8 bases, with 16 bases between the two germline ends. The CDR3 nucleotides read TGCGCCAGCAGCGCGGGACTTCGGAGCGATGAGCAGTTCTTC. It translates to CASSAGLRSDEQFF.

The rearrangement uses TRBV14 and TRBJ1-3; D unresolved. This CDR3 contains 17 residues. Trimming left V 1 base short and J 0 bases short, with 13 bases between. Germline V gives CDR1 SGHDN, CDR2 FVKESK. CDR3 region: CASSQALGRSSGNTIYF. CDR3 nucleotide sequence: TGTGCCAGCAGCCAAGCCCTCGGTCGATCCTCTGGAAACACCATATATTTT. Full variable domain (rest looked up from reference TRBV14 and TRBJ1-3): EAGVTQFPSHSVIEKGQTVTLRCDPISGHDNLYWYRRVMGKEIKFLLHFVKESKQDESGMPNNRFLAERTGGTYSTLKVQPAELEDSGVYFCASSQALGRSSGNTIYFGEGSWLTVV.

This clone was counted once. This rearrangement joins TRBV5-1 to TRBJ2-1, with D perhaps matching TRBD2 (5 bases). Looked up from germline, CDR1 is SGHRS and CDR2 is YFSETQ. This CDR3 is built from 17 residues. V was shortened by 5 bases and J by 0 bases, with 18 bases between the two germline ends. The CDR3 here is CASSRSALAGSYNEQFF. Written as DNA, the CDR3 is TGCGCCAGCAGTCGATCGGCCCTCGCGGGCTCCTACAATGAGCAGTTCTTC.

The chain recombines TRBV28 with TRBJ2-7; TRBD1 matches 9 bases. J gave up 3 bases and V 6 bases, and 9 bases lay outside the gene matches. Germline V gene lookup returns CDR1 MDHEN and CDR2 SYDVKM. CDR3 length: 15 amino acids. The CDR3 sequence is CASSQRDRVDYEQYF. CDR3 in DNA: TGTGCCAGCAGCCAAAGGGACAGGGTTGACTACGAGCAGTACTTC.

The chain carries TRBV25-1 and TRBJ1-6; no clear D. From germline, CDR1 is MGHDK and CDR2 SYGVNS. This CDR3 spans 16 amino acids. Trimming removed 2 bases at V and 2 bases at J, with 10 bases between. The CDR3 loop is CASSETAAAYNSPLHF. DNA for the CDR3: TGTGCCAGCAGTGAAACTGCGGCGGCCTATAATTCACCCCTCCACTTT.

V and J are TRBV7-2 and TRBJ2-3; 7 bases are shared with TRBD1. The CDR3 is made up of 15 amino acids. The trim removed 5 bases at V and 0 bases at J, leaving 5 bases unmatched. Germline CDR1 SGHTA, CDR2 FQGNSA. Here the CDR3 DNA reads TGTGCCAGCAGCGGCCGGGGACAGAGCACAGATACGCAGTATTTT. Translating gives CASSGRGQSTDTQYF.

In its sample, this clone was seen once. The CDR3 coding sequence is TGTGCCAGCACGCCAGCAGGGAACTATGGCTACACCTTC. Residues: CASTPAGNYGYTF. The chain carries TRBV28 and TRBJ1-2, with D perhaps matching TRBD1 (5 bases). Germline CDR1 MDHEN, CDR2 SYDVKM. The CDR3 is 13 residues long. V lost 7 bases to trimming and J lost 2 bases, with 11 bases between them.

This chain joins TRBV7-9 and TRBJ2-7; 9 bases match TRBD2. V lost 3 bases, J lost 2 bases, and 5 bases stayed unmatched. The length of the CDR3 is 15 residues. Germline V lookup: CDR1 SEHNR, CDR2 FQNEAQ (reference sequence). In DNA, the CDR3 is TGTGCCAGCAGCTTTCTAGCGGGAAAGACCTACGAGCAGTACTTC. It yields the protein CASSFLAGKTYEQYF.

The genes are TRBV12-5 and TRBJ2-4; TRBD2 matches at 11 bases. Germline CDR1 reads LGHNT; CDR2 reads FRNRAP. The CDR3 spans 18 residues. After removal of 1 base from V and 4 bases from J, the junction contained 9 bases not matched to a gene. CDR3 protein: CASGLGLKLAGGKNIQYF. The CDR3 nucleotides read TGTGCTAGTGGTTTGGGACTCAAGCTAGCGGGAGGTAAAAACATTCAGTACTTC.

This sequence joins TRBV30 and TRBJ1-6; D is unresolved. V was trimmed by 0 bases and J by 5 bases, leaving 14 bases between them. The germline gives CDR1 GTSNPN, CDR2 SVGIG (reference sequence). This CDR3 contains 16 residues. CDR3: CAWSVIGRRDNSPLHF. As DNA, the CDR3 is TGTGCCTGGAGTGTAATCGGCCGGCGGGATAATTCACCCCTCCACTTT.

This clone was seen once. The chain combines TRBV5-4 with TRBJ2-2, with 7 positions matching TRBD1. The junction had 5 bases not matched to a gene; V was cut back by 0 bases and J by 0 bases. Germline V gives CDR1 SGHNT, CDR2 YYREEE (reference sequence). There are 17 residues in the CDR3. In DNA form, the CDR3 reads TGTGCCAGCAGCTTGGCCAGGGGGTTGGCGAACACCGGGGAGCTGTTTTTT. Translated: CASSLARGLANTGELFF.

The gene calls are TRBV20-1 and TRBJ2-1; 11 nucleotides align to TRBD1. Trimming took 3 bases from V and 8 from J; bases not matched to a gene: 6. There are 14 residues in the CDR3. Germline CDR1 DFQATT, CDR2 SNEGSKA (reference sequence). The CDR3 loop is CSASRDRGIDEQFF. The CDR3 nucleotides read TGCAGTGCTAGTAGGGACAGGGGGATCGATGAGCAGTTCTTC.

V gene TRBV5-1 combines with J gene TRBJ2-3, with a weak D call TRBD2 (5 bases). This CDR3 has 14 residues. CDR1 SGHRS and CDR2 YFSETQ come from the germline V gene. The germline V and J ends were trimmed by 0 bases and 3 bases, with 8 bases remaining between them. CDR3 in amino acids: CASSLAWTTDTQYF. The CDR3 coding sequence is TGCGCCAGCAGCTTGGCCTGGACTACAGATACGCAGTATTTT.

The chain combines TRBV6-2 or TRBV6-3 with TRBJ2-5, with 7 bases fitting TRBD1. V lost 5 bases and J lost 4; bases outside the gene matches: 10. Per germline, CDR1 MNHEY and CDR2 SVGEGT. The CDR3 runs to 15 residues. CDR3 nucleotide sequence: TGTGCCAGCAGTCTCACCGGGACAGCGAGAGAGACCCAGTACTTC. The encoded protein is CASSLTGTARETQYF.

V is TRBV2 and J is TRBJ2-1; D assignment may be TRBD1 or TRBD2 (5 bases each). In germline, CDR1 is SNHLY, CDR2 FYNNEI. Trimming stripped 4 bases from V and 0 bases from J, with 10 bases between. The CDR3 is 15 amino acids. CDR3 nucleotide sequence: TGTGCCAGCAGTGGGGGACGGAGCTCCTACAATGAGCAGTTCTTC. Protein sequence: CASSGGRSSYNEQFF.

This clone was recorded only once. The chain combines TRBV24-1 with TRBJ2-7; no clear D gene. The V gene lost 4 bases and the J gene lost 1 base, with 4 bases spanning the gap. The CDR3 covers 12 residues. Germline V gene data show CDR1 as KGHDR and CDR2 as SFDVKD. The DNA for the CDR3 is TGTGCCACCAGTGAGCGGTCCTACGAGCAGTACTTC. Its translation is CATSERSYEQYF.

As concerns this clone: In the same sample, other DNA sequences code for this CDR3. The chain is built from TRBV19 and TRBJ1-1; D ambiguous. V dropped 6 bases and J dropped 0 bases, with 8 bases sitting between them. The CDR3 consists of 13 residues. Germline loops: CDR1 LNHDA, CDR2 SQIVND (reference sequence). The CDR3 here is CASRGNMNTEAFF. The CDR3 nucleotides read TGTGCCAGTAGGGGAAACATGAACACTGAAGCTTTCTTT.

The chain employs TRBV4-3 and TRBJ1-1; perhaps TRBD1 as D (5 bases). Per the germline V gene, CDR1 is LGHNA and CDR2 is YSLEER. The CDR3 runs to 14 residues. Trimming shortened V by 0 bases and J by 4 bases, and 9 bases separated the two germline ends. For the CDR3, the DNA is TGCGCCAGCAGCCAAGACCCGGGGACCACTGAAGCTTTCTTT. Translated, it gives CASSQDPGTTEAFF.

A single count supports this clone. J is TRBJ1-2 and V is TRBV18, with a tentative D call TRBD1 (6 bases). The germline CDR1 and CDR2 sequences are KGHSH and LQKENI. Trimming shortened V by 3 bases and J by 8 bases, and 19 bases separated the two germline ends. The CDR3 covers 15 residues. The CDR3 bases are TGTGCCAGCTCACCGCCGACAGGCCTCTCGAAAGGCTACACCTTC. It yields the protein CASSPPTGLSKGYTF.

This clone showed up just once. J is TRBJ1-1 and V is TRBV29-1, with D possibly TRBD1 on 5 matching bases. CDR3 length: 14 amino acids. Germline V gives CDR1 SQVTM, CDR2 ANQGSEA. The V end was cut by 4 bases, the J end by 6 bases, with 18 bases between. The CDR3 nucleotides read TGCAGCGTTGTGGTCAATGCAGGGTTCGCTGAAGCTTTCTTT. Encoded protein: CSVVVNAGFAEAFF.

This rearrangement joins TRBV18 to TRBJ2-5, with D perhaps matching TRBD2 (8 bases). V was shortened by 3 bases and J by 5 bases, with 13 bases between the two germline ends. This CDR3 contains 14 residues. CDR1 and CDR2 from the germline V gene are KGHSH and LQKENI. The chain's CDR3 is CASSPGLGGETQYF. Written as DNA, the CDR3 is TGTGCCAGCTCACCGGGACTAGGGGGCGAGACCCAGTACTTC.

This chain uses TRBV9 with TRBJ2-1, with D possibly being TRBD1 or TRBD2 (6 bases each). This CDR3 is 14 amino acids long. From germline, CDR1 is SGDLS and CDR2 YYNGEE. The ends were cut back, 4 bases at V and 7 bases at J, with 15 bases in the middle. The DNA of the CDR3 is TGTGCCAGCAGCAAACAGGGACTCCCGAATGAGCAGTTCTTC. It encodes CASSKQGLPNEQFF.

The chain employs TRBV28 and TRBJ1-5, with TRBD1 identical over 9 bases. The CDR3 covers 15 residues. The germline V gene encodes CDR1 MDHEN and CDR2 SYDVKM. Trimming cost V 4 bases and J 6 bases; bases outside gene matches: 7. CDR3 residues: CASSSRTGDAQPQHF. CDR3 coding DNA: TGTGCCAGCAGTTCCCGGACAGGGGATGCTCAGCCCCAGCATTTT.

The CDR3, as DNA: TGTGCCAGCAAGAGGGACTCCTCGAACACCGGGGAGCTGTTTTTT. It is translated as CASKRDSSNTGELFF. The rearrangement joins TRBV6-5 to TRBJ2-2, with D perhaps matching TRBD2 (6 bases). V lost 7 bases to trimming and J lost 0 bases, with 12 bases between them. Germline-derived CDR1 and CDR2 are MNHEY and SVGAGI. This CDR3 spans 15 amino acids.

The chain links TRBV28 to TRBJ2-3; D is possibly TRBD1 (5 bases). The length of the CDR3 is 15 residues. Per the germline V gene, CDR1 is MDHEN and CDR2 is SYDVKM. The V gene lost 7 bases and the J gene lost 0 bases, with 14 bases spanning the gap. The CDR3 spells CASNNQGSSTDTQYF. DNA for the CDR3: TGTGCCAGCAACAACCAGGGCTCTAGCACAGATACGCAGTATTTT.

The J gene is TRBJ1-1, the V gene TRBV9; no clear D gene. V lost 0 bases and J 2 bases, leaving 14 bases between the germline ends. Germline V gene sequence: CDR1 SGDLS, CDR2 YYNGEE. The CDR3 spans 16 residues. CDR3 sequence (DNA): TGTGCCAGCAGCGTAGAGCTGGCCGATGGAAACACTGAAGCTTTCTTT. It specifies CASSVELADGNTEAFF. The full variable domain, completed using reference TRBV9 and TRBJ1-1, is DSGVTQTPKHLITATGQRVTLRCSPRSGDLSVYWYQQSLDQGLQFLIQYYNGEERAKGNILERFSAQQFPDLHSELNLSSLELGDSALYFCASSVELADGNTEAFFGQGTRLTVV.

CDR3 in amino acids: CASSKGTGTTNTEAFF. As DNA, the CDR3 is TGTGCCAGCAGTAAAGGAACCGGGACAACCAACACTGAAGCTTTCTTT. The V gene is TRBV6-6, the J gene TRBJ1-1, with D possibly matching TRBD1 (6 bases). Germline V gene data show CDR1 as MNHNY and CDR2 as SVGAGI (reference sequence). Between the trimmed V and J ends, which lost 5 bases and 2 bases, there was a span of 18 bases. The CDR3 is 16 amino acids.